Listed here are 14 T cell receptor beta chains from one sample, sequenced in a study of blood T cell repertoires in COVID-19. Clones were read by immunoSEQ multiplex PCR, and TCRdb kept only the in-frame ones, dropping some. The data hold 52,000 or so clones, with 86% observed a single time. The sequenced sample consisted of peripheral blood. The source is an elderly man with acute or convalescent COVID-19.

The chain is built from TRBV19 and TRBJ1-2; TRBD1 agrees at 9 bases. The CDR3 is 13 amino acids. Germline loops: CDR1 LNHDA, CDR2 SQIVND (reference sequence). The V and J ends lost 6 bases and 2 bases, in that order; junction bases with no gene match: 1. The chain's CDR3 is CASSGQGNYGYTF. The CDR3 DNA sequence: TGTGCCAGTAGCGGACAGGGGAACTATGGCTACACCTTC.

The gene calls are TRBV2 and TRBJ2-2, with unresolved D. Germline values: CDR1 SNHLY, CDR2 FYNNEI. V was pared by 4 bases and J by 6 bases, with 12 bases between. The CDR3 loop spans 14 amino acids. CDR3 sequence (DNA): TGTGCCAGCAGTGCGCAGAGGCTAGCCGGGGAGCTGTTTTTT. As protein: CASSAQRLAGELFF. The full variable domain, completed using reference TRBV2 and TRBJ2-2, is EPEVTQTPSHQVTQMGQEVILRCVPISNHLYFYWYRQILGQKVEFLVSFYNNEISEKSEIFDDQFSVERPDGSNFTLKIRSTKLEDSAMYFCASSAQRLAGELFFGEGSRLTVL.

The chain employs TRBV6-2 or TRBV6-3 and TRBJ1-1, with D possibly being TRBD1 (6 bases). Per germline, CDR1 MNHEY and CDR2 SVGEGT. Trimming shortened V by 2 bases and J by 0 bases, and 22 bases separated the two germline ends. This CDR3 spans 19 amino acids. The CDR3 DNA follows: TGTGCCAGCAGTTACCCGAGAGGGGGAGCGGGACAAATGAACACTGAAGCTTTCTTT. Protein product: CASSYPRGGAGQMNTEAFF.

This chain uses TRBV7-2 with TRBJ2-3, with TRBD1 matching 10 bases. V shed 5 bases and J 1 base; nucleotides not matched to a gene: 6. This CDR3 is 16 amino acids long. The germline V gene has CDR1 SGHTA and CDR2 FQGNSA. CDR3 DNA sequence: TGTGCCAGCAGCCCCGCCGGGACAGGGGGCACAGATACGCAGTATTTT. Protein product: CASSPAGTGGTDTQYF.

The rearrangement links TRBV6-4 to TRBJ2-2; TRBD1 might be the D (5 bases). The V end was cut by 5 bases, the J end by 4 bases, with 11 bases between. This CDR3 has 14 amino acids. Looked up from germline, CDR1 is MRHNA and CDR2 is SNTAGT. The CDR3 reads CASSFDRGTGELFF. CDR3 DNA: TGTGCCAGCAGTTTTGATAGGGGCACCGGGGAGCTGTTTTTT.

This chain uses TRBV5-4 with TRBJ1-1, with 7 bases matching TRBD1. The trim removed 4 bases at V and 1 base at J, leaving 7 bases unmatched. The CDR3 is 15 residues long. Germline V gene sequence: CDR1 SGHNT, CDR2 YYREEE (reference sequence). CDR3 residues: CASSGPGQRNTEAFF. The CDR3 bases are TGTGCCAGCAGCGGACCGGGACAGAGGAACACTGAAGCTTTCTTT. Using reference TRBV5-4 and TRBJ1-1 for the parts outside the CDR3, the full variable domain is ETGVTQSPTHLIKTRGQQVTLRCSSQSGHNTVSWYQQALGQGPQFIFQYYREEENGRGNFPPRFSGLQFPNYSSELNVNALELDDSALYLCASSGPGQRNTEAFFGQGTRLTVV.

The chain joins TRBV5-8 to TRBJ1-4; tentatively, D is TRBD1 (5 bases). Between the trimmed V and J ends, which lost 2 bases and 8 bases, there was a span of 10 bases. The CDR3 length is 13 residues. Germline CDR1 SGHTS, CDR2 YDEGEE. CDR3 sequence (DNA): TGTGCCAGCAGCTTACGTGGGGCCGAAAAACTGTTTTTT. Its protein product is CASSLRGAEKLFF.

The chain couples TRBV19 to TRBJ1-2; TRBD1 is a possible D gene (6 bases). CDR1 and CDR2 (germline): LNHDA, SQIVND (reference sequence). Trimming removed 4 bases at V and 0 bases at J, with 9 bases between. The CDR3 covers 14 residues. CDR3 amino acids: CASSTDRANYGYTF. CDR3 nucleotide sequence: TGTGCCAGTAGTACGGACAGAGCTAACTATGGCTACACCTTC.

Only one count was recorded for this clone. The V call is TRBV7-3, the J call TRBJ2-2; the match to TRBD1 covers 12 bases. This CDR3 has 15 residues. The germline CDR1 and CDR2 sequences are SGHTA and FQGTGA. V lost 5 bases and J lost 8; bases outside the gene matches: 6. CDR3 region: CASSGLGQGAGELFF. In DNA form, the CDR3 reads TGTGCCAGCAGCGGGTTGGGACAGGGGGCAGGGGAGCTGTTTTTT.

The CDR3 reads CSVMTGQSEKLFF. The CDR3 nucleotides are TGCAGCGTTATGACAGGACAGAGTGAAAAACTGTTTTTT. The rearrangement joins TRBV29-1 to TRBJ1-4; weak D call: TRBD1 (6 bases). Germline V gives CDR1 SQVTM, CDR2 ANQGSEA. The V end lost 5 bases, the J end lost 7 bases, and 14 bases lay between the germline ends. CDR3 size: 13 residues.

The V gene is TRBV5-6, the J gene TRBJ1-1; D is unclear. V shed 7 bases and J shed 1 base, with 14 bases lying between them. This CDR3 has 14 amino acids. CDR1 is SGHDT, CDR2 YYEEEE, per germline. CDR3 sequence (DNA): TGTGCCAGCGCCTTAAGGCGGGAGAACACTGAAGCTTTCTTT. Amino acids: CASALRRENTEAFF.

Comments on this clone: Other DNA sequences in this sample translate to the same CDR3. This rearrangement joins TRBV19 to TRBJ1-2, with D tentatively TRBD1 (5 bases). Germline assignment: CDR1 LNHDA and CDR2 SQIVND (reference sequence). The V end was cut by 2 bases, the J end by 5 bases, with 12 bases between. The CDR3 covers 14 residues. CDR3 protein: CASSIKTGVYGYTF. The CDR3 nucleotides are TGTGCCAGTAGTATAAAAACAGGAGTATATGGCTACACCTTC.

This chain connects TRBV3-1 (or the pseudogene TRBV3-2) to TRBJ1-4, with a possible D match to TRBD1 (6 bases). The CDR3 loop spans 14 amino acids. Trimming removed 4 bases at V and 5 bases at J, with 11 bases between. Germline CDR1 and CDR2: LGHDT and YNNKEL (reference sequence). For the CDR3, the DNA is TGTGCCAGCAGCCTCCGAGGACAGAATGAAAAACTGTTTTTT. This translates into CASSLRGQNEKLFF.

The chain combines TRBV12-2 with TRBJ2-1; the table's D call of TRBD1 was not tested on the DNA. TRBV12-2 constitutes a pseudogene. The CDR3 totals 15 residues. CDR3 DNA: TGTGCAAGTCGCCGTTACGGGACAGGAGGATCTGAGCAGTTCTTC. It specifies CASRRYGTGGSEQFF.